This T cell receptor (beta chain) appears in the sequencing data of a study of breast tumors, draining lymph nodes, adjacent tissues. The length of the CDR3 is 14 residues. Trimming took 4 bases from V and 5 from J, leaving 14 bases between them. Germline values: CDR1 SNHLY, CDR2 FYNNEI. As for this clonotype: As yet, its antigen is unknown.

Study outcomes and limitations: The data were judged consistent with most tumor T cells coming from lymph node and expanding in tumor. Tumors had less TCR diversity than lymph nodes, more than nontumor tissue.

Samples came from axillary lymph nodes draining the breast cancer. TCRdb itself ran the multiplex PCR reads through MiXCR, one entry per CDR3 protein. The table shows some 120,000 distinct CDR3 sequences, with roughly 20% occurring only once. The receptor was derived from a female donor with breast cancer. Some clones in this sample may be carry-over from other donors' samples. The sequencing input was axillary lymph node tissue. The chain carries TRBV2 and TRBJ2-5, with D possibly being TRBD2 (6 bases). CDR3 sequence reads: CASSVAGNWETQYF. The CDR3 DNA reads TGTGCCAGCAGTGTGGCGGGAAATTGGGAGACCCAGTACTTC.